Described below is a single T cell receptor beta chain sequence and its context. The sample is drawn from a study of CD8+CD57+ T cells in acquired aplastic anemia. The CDR3 runs to 15 residues. Trimming took 7 bases from V and 13 from J; bases not matched to a gene: 22. Germline lookup yields CDR1 SGHVS and CDR2 FNYEAQ. Sequencing was done on patients that had shown CD8+CD57+ cell expansion by flow cytometry. The TCR beta profiling, which covered VDJ combination and CDR3 sequence, was carried out using genomic DNA as the template. TCRdb called the reads again in MiXCR, with one record for every CDR3 protein. The sample has roughly 250,000 distinct CDR3 sequences; roughly 82% are singletons.

The chain has TRBV7-6 and TRBJ2-7; 7 nucleotides line up with TRBD2. The TCR originated in a human donor with aplastic anemia. Sequencing was carried out using sorted CD4+, CD8+, or CD8+CD57+ T cells (not recorded which) from PBMCs. The CDR3 region is CASTLGRVLSGANYF. The CDR3 DNA is TGTGCCAGCACCCTAGGGAGGGTCCTCTCTGGGGCGAACTACTTC.